The rows below give T cell receptor beta chains drawn from one sample of a study of blood T cell repertoires in COVID-19. Sequenced by immunoSEQ multiplex PCR; TCRdb stores in-frame clones only, minus some. The profile covers about 70,000 clones, with 65% to 85% appearing a single time and 1.8% taken by the ten largest. The source material was peripheral blood. These receptor sequences come from a woman in her sixties with acute or convalescent COVID-19. Both conserved end residues are part of each CDR3. A D gene is named only where the DNA matches it firmly. Size is stated for part of the rows, as once, few or many counts, or as a class when the clone is expanded.

>TRBD1|TRBJ2-1|-|TRBV9
CASSVYQGANNEQFF
TGTGCCAGCAGCGTTTACCAGGGGGCCAACAATGAGCAGTTCTTC
>TRBD1|TRBJ1-1|-|TRBV6-5
CASSPDRGANTEAFF
TGTGCCAGCAGTCCCGACAGGGGAGCGAACACTGAAGCTTTCTTT
>-|TRBJ1-5|-|TRBV15
CATSRVFDTLSRNQPQHF
TGTGCCACCAGCAGAGTTTTCGACACGTTGAGTCGCAATCAGCCCCAGCATTTT
>TRBD1|TRBJ1-1|-|TRBV5-1
CASSLKGGSTEAFF
TGCGCCAGCAGCTTGAAAGGGGGCTCCACTGAAGCTTTCTTT
>-|TRBJ1-3|few|TRBV2
CASSVAISGNTIYF
TGTGCCAGCAGTGTAGCTATTTCGGGAAACACCATATATTTT
>TRBD2|TRBJ2-3|-|TRBV5-1
CASSLRTSGGDTQYF
TGCGCCAGCAGCTTGAGGACTAGCGGGGGAGATACGCAGTATTTT
>-|TRBJ1-1|-|TRBV6-5
CASRAAVNTEAFF
TGTGCCAGCAGGGCGGCCGTGAACACTGAAGCTTTCTTT
>TRBD2|TRBJ2-3|-|TRBV2
CASSASGGTDTQYF
TGTGCCAGCAGCGCTAGCGGTGGCACAGATACGCAGTATTTT
>-|TRBJ2-1|few|TRBV7-9
CASSFQGLYNEQFF
TGTGCCAGCAGCTTCCAGGGTCTCTACAATGAGCAGTTCTTC
>TRBD1|TRBJ1-3|-|TRBV19
CATHPGQRSGNTIYF
TGTGCCACTCACCCGGGACAGCGCTCTGGAAACACCATATATTTT
>-|TRBJ1-1|-|TRBV28
CATSRTVRNTEAFF
TGTGCCACCTCGCGCACCGTACGGAACACTGAAGCTTTCTTT
>TRBD2|TRBJ2-2|once|TRBV13
CASSLGSSGSTGELFF
TGTGCCAGCAGCTTAGGGTCTAGCGGGAGCACCGGGGAGCTGTTTTTT
>TRBD1|TRBJ1-6|few|TRBV19
CASNDDRGNSPLHF
TGTGCCAGTAATGATGACAGGGGGAATTCACCCCTCCACTTT
>-|TRBJ1-2|-|TRBV11-2
CASSPSDYGYTF
TGTGCCAGCAGCCCCTCGGACTATGGCTACACCTTC
>TRBD1|TRBJ1-1|-|TRBV24-1
CATGPGQGEENTEAFF
TGTGCCACCGGACCGGGACAGGGGGAGGAGAACACTGAAGCTTTCTTT
>-|TRBJ2-3|once|TRBV3-1/TRBV3-2
CASSQDLAAGNTQYF
TGTGCCAGCAGCCAAGATTTGGCGGCGGGGAATACGCAGTATTTT
>TRBD2|TRBJ2-1|few|TRBV9
CASSATSGRGNEQFF
TGTGCCAGCAGCGCGACTAGCGGGAGGGGCAATGAGCAGTTCTTC
>TRBD1|TRBJ1-2|-|TRBV28
CASSAPPDRGRNGYTF
TGTGCCAGCAGTGCACCCCCGGACAGGGGGCGAAATGGCTACACCTTC
>-|TRBJ1-6|-|TRBV6-6
CAGAGDYNSPLHF
TGTGCCGGAGCCGGGGATTATAATTCACCCCTCCACTTT
>-|TRBJ1-4|-|TRBV6-5
CASTDPGINEKLFF
TGTGCCAGCACCGACCCGGGTATTAATGAAAAACTGTTTTTT
>TRBD1|TRBJ1-2|-|TRBV7-9
CASSFRTGAHGYTF
TGTGCCAGCAGCTTTAGGACAGGGGCTCATGGCTACACCTTC
>TRBD2|TRBJ2-7|-|TRBV6-5
CASSPTSGSFEQYF
TGTGCCAGCAGCCCGACTAGCGGGAGCTTCGAGCAGTACTTC
>TRBD1|TRBJ2-7|-|TRBV9
CASSGGQGRGEQYF
TGTGCCAGCAGCGGGGGACAGGGGCGGGGCGAGCAGTACTTC
>-|TRBJ2-3|-|TRBV4-1
CASSPRQVSLTDTQYF
TGCGCCAGCAGCCCCCGCCAGGTCAGTTTGACAGATACGCAGTATTTT
>-|TRBJ1-5|-|TRBV28
CASRFQGHSNQPQHF
TGTGCCAGCAGATTTCAGGGTCACAGCAATCAGCCCCAGCATTTT